Each of the 19 T cell receptor beta chains below was sequenced from the same sample in a study of T cells after yellow fever vaccination. TCRdb recomputed calls from the 5' RACE reads with MiXCR, one row per CDR3 protein. The sample yields around 72,000 distinct CDR3 sequences, around 7.1% seen once. The sequencing here drew on CD8+ T cells sorted from PBMCs, taken around 10 days after the first yellow fever vaccination. Receptors were obtained from a man between 18 and 29 years old who received the YFV17D yellow fever vaccine.

This clonotype was counted between two and nine times. V gene TRBV9 combines with J gene TRBJ1-6; weak D call: TRBD1 (6 bases). The CDR3 loop spans 16 amino acids. The V gene's germline CDR1 is SGDLS and CDR2 YYNGEE. The germline V and J ends were trimmed by 3 bases and 4 bases, with 14 bases remaining between them. The CDR3 nucleotides are TGTGCCAGCAGCGCGGGGGCTGCCCAATATAATTCACCCCTCCACTTT. Its translation: CASSAGAAQYNSPLHF.

The chain carries TRBV7-2 and TRBJ2-7, with TRBD2 identical over 7 bases. The CDR3 runs 14 residues. Germline lookup yields CDR1 SGHTA and CDR2 FQGNSA. The V and J ends lost 5 bases and 6 bases, in that order; junction bases with no gene match: 10. DNA for the CDR3: TGTGCCAGCAGCCCGACTAGCATTAGCCCCGAGCAGTACTTC. This codes for CASSPTSISPEQYF.

There are a few counts of this clonotype. The V and J genes are TRBV11-1 and TRBJ2-1; 7 bases are a match to TRBD2. This CDR3 has 20 residues. Per the germline V gene, CDR1 is SGHAT and CDR2 is FQDESV (reference sequence). V was clipped by 1 base and J by 0 bases; unmatched bases: 15. Here the CDR3 reads CASSLVGEPGGSSSYNEQFF. The CDR3 nucleotides read TGTGCCAGCAGCTTAGTAGGGGAGCCGGGGGGTTCGAGCTCCTACAATGAGCAGTTCTTC.

This clonotype has a count of ten or more. The V and J genes are TRBV12-3 or TRBV12-4 and TRBJ2-3; 8 nucleotides align to TRBD1. Germline trimming cut 0 bases from V and 5 bases from J; bases unmatched to any gene: 4. CDR3 size: 15 residues. CDR3 amino acids: CASSLAQGAGDTQYF. The CDR3 nucleotides read TGTGCCAGCAGTTTAGCGCAGGGGGCCGGAGATACGCAGTATTTT.

Only a few counts were recorded for this clonotype. This sequence joins TRBV5-8 and TRBJ2-7; 7 bases fit TRBD1. V lost 7 bases and J lost 0; bases outside the gene matches: 10. This CDR3 is 15 amino acids long. Germline CDR1 is SGHTS and CDR2 is YDEGEE. Written as DNA, the CDR3 is TGTGCCAGCGGCCTTGAGGACAGGCCCTCCTACGAGCAGTACTTC. Residues: CASGLEDRPSYEQYF.

This clonotype was picked up many times. This chain uses TRBV7-3 with TRBJ1-1; possibly TRBD1 for D (5 bases). The CDR3 loop spans 15 amino acids. CDR1 is SGHTA, CDR2 FQGTGA, per germline. Trimming removed 0 bases from V and 4 bases from J, with 12 bases in between. Written as DNA, the CDR3 is TGTGCCAGCAGCTTAACGGGGGAAGGCGGCACTGAAGCTTTCTTT. It yields the protein CASSLTGEGGTEAFF.

This clonotype was detected ten times or more. This chain uses TRBV4-3 with TRBJ1-6, with D perhaps matching TRBD1 (6 bases). CDR3 length: 15 amino acids. V was pared by 0 bases and J by 6 bases, with 9 bases between. Germline V gives CDR1 LGHNA, CDR2 YSLEER. CDR3 coding DNA: TGCGCCAGCAGCCAAGACAGGGGTCGTAATTCACCCCTCCACTTT. Translating it yields CASSQDRGRNSPLHF.

The chain carries TRBV6-2 or TRBV6-3 and TRBJ2-3; D is unresolved. With 0 bases removed from V and 4 bases from J, the gap between germline ends came to 11 bases. The germline V gene encodes CDR1 MNHEY and CDR2 SVGEGT. The CDR3 totals 15 residues. The CDR3 reads CASSYSFQASDTQYF. For the CDR3, the DNA is TGTGCCAGCAGTTACTCGTTCCAGGCCTCAGATACGCAGTATTTT.

In its sample, this clonotype was seen many times. The V gene is TRBV5-1, the J gene TRBJ2-7; no reliable D call. The germline V gene encodes CDR1 SGHRS and CDR2 YFSETQ. The CDR3 sequence is 13 residues long. V was trimmed by 4 bases and J by 4 bases, leaving 12 bases between them. In nucleotides, the CDR3 is TGCGCCAGCAGCCCCCCCGGAAGGTACGAGCAGTACTTC. This codes for CASSPPGRYEQYF.

The genes are TRBV19 and TRBJ1-3, with unresolved D. Trimming shortened V by 6 bases and J by 0 bases, and 9 bases separated the two germline ends. The CDR3 contains 14 residues. Germline CDR1 and CDR2: LNHDA and SQIVND (reference sequence). For the CDR3, the DNA is TGTGCCAGTAGCTCGGGCCGCTCTGGAAACACCATATATTTT. This codes for CASSSGRSGNTIYF.

This clonotype was recorded at least ten times. This chain joins TRBV6-5 and TRBJ1-1, with TRBD1 matching over 10 bases. In germline, CDR1 is MNHEY, CDR2 SVGAGI. This CDR3 is 12 amino acids long. Germline trimming cut 1 base from V and 14 bases from J; bases unmatched to any gene: 4. CDR3 DNA sequence: TGTGCCAGCAGTTACTTCGGGACAGGGGAATTCTTT. Translation: CASSYFGTGEFF.

Many counts were recorded for this clonotype. The chain joins TRBV4-1 to TRBJ2-3; the D gene is possibly TRBD2 (5 bases). V shed 0 bases and J shed 2 bases, with 9 bases lying between them. CDR1 is MGHRA, CDR2 YSYEKL, per germline. The CDR3 covers 15 residues. The CDR3 DNA is TGCGCCAGCAGCCAAGAAATTAGCGACACAGATACGCAGTATTTT. This gives the protein CASSQEISDTDTQYF.

Ten or more counts support this clonotype. Here the CDR3 reads CASSRGTQGRQPQHF. CDR3 nucleotide sequence: TGTGCCAGCTCACGCGGGACACAGGGCCGTCAGCCCCAGCATTTT. This sequence joins TRBV18 and TRBJ1-5, with a possible D match to TRBD1 (6 bases). Germline-derived CDR1 and CDR2 are KGHSH and LQKENI. V lost 4 bases and J lost 6, with 16 bases in between. The CDR3 is made up of 15 amino acids.

This clonotype has a count of ten or more. V and J are TRBV5-6 and TRBJ2-7, with D hard to call. Looked up from germline, CDR1 is SGHDT and CDR2 is YYEEEE. The CDR3 has 14 residues. V lost 2 bases, J lost 2 bases, and 11 bases lay in between. In DNA form, the CDR3 reads TGTGCCAGCAGCTTCCTACTAAGCCCCTACGAGCAGTACTTC. It yields the protein CASSFLLSPYEQYF.

This clonotype occurred many times. This chain connects TRBV6-5 to TRBJ2-2; D uncertain. CDR1 and CDR2 (germline): MNHEY, SVGAGI. The CDR3 runs to 13 residues. V dropped 2 bases and J dropped 5 bases, with 6 bases sitting between them. CDR3 coding DNA: TGTGCCAGCAGTTACATGGGGACCGGGGAGCTGTTTTTT. Protein product: CASSYMGTGELFF.

This clonotype was recorded many times. The chain links TRBV10-3 to TRBJ2-7; 11 bases are shared with TRBD2. Trimming took 10 bases from V and 3 from J; bases not matched to a gene: 5. The length of the CDR3 is 13 residues. Germline V gene data show CDR1 as ENHRY and CDR2 as SYGVKD. CDR3 amino acids: CATAGTSGYEQYV. CDR3 DNA: TGTGCCACAGCCGGGACTAGCGGCTACGAGCAGTACGTC.

This clonotype was seen repeatedly, ten times or more. The chain is built from TRBV5-6 and TRBJ2-1; either TRBD1 or TRBD2 may supply D (5 bases each). The CDR3 is 15 amino acids. V was cut by 4 bases and J by 4 bases, with 15 bases left in between. CDR1 is SGHDT and CDR2 is YYEEEE in the germline V gene. This CDR3 is CASSEFGTPYNEQFF. The DNA for the CDR3 is TGTGCCAGCAGCGAGTTTGGGACGCCGTACAATGAGCAGTTCTTC.

This clonotype was seen a few times. V and J are TRBV4-1 and TRBJ2-1, with 7 bases lining up with TRBD2. The trim removed 6 bases at V and 9 bases at J, leaving 11 bases unmatched. Germline V lookup: CDR1 MGHRA, CDR2 YSYEKL. The CDR3 is 14 residues long. The DNA of the CDR3 is TGCGCCAGCAGGCGCGTCGGGGGGTCCCCTGAGCAGTTCTTC. This translates into CASRRVGGSPEQFF.

Ten or more counts support this clonotype. The chain joins TRBV28 to TRBJ2-1, with D perhaps assigned TRBD1 or TRBD2 (5 bases each). Trimming stripped 5 bases from V and 8 bases from J, with 16 bases between. The CDR3 has 14 residues. In germline, CDR1 is MDHEN, CDR2 SYDVKM. Here the CDR3 DNA reads TGTGCCAGCAGTACCGGGACGGACTCCGATGAGCAGTTCTTC. It specifies CASSTGTDSDEQFF. The full variable domain, its missing parts supplied by reference TRBV28 and TRBJ2-1, is DVKVTQSSRYLVKRTGEKVFLECVQDMDHENMFWYRQDPGLGLRLIYFSYDVKMKEKGDIPEGYSVSREKKERFSLILESASTNQTSMYLCASSTGTDSDEQFFGPGTRLTVL.